The clone carrying this TCR beta chain has a count of ten or more. Its target is unknown. RNA transcripts served as the template for amplifying TCR beta CDR3 regions. HTBI primers were the set used in a first-round RT-PCR of the TCR CDR3. TCRdb re-called the multiplex PCR reads through MiXCR, storing one row per CDR3 protein. The sample carries about 580,000 distinct CDR3 sequences, 46% recorded once. Stability of Graves' hyperthyroidism was defined as absent ophthalmopathy progression within 18 months. This sample stems from a study of T cells in Graves' hyperthyroidism and ophthalmopathy. Study-level findings and limits: Blood also contained most expanded thyroid clonotypes above 0.001.

The CDR3 contains 14 residues. Germline values: CDR1 GTSNPN, CDR2 SVGIG (reference sequence). V trimming: 1 base; J trimming: 3 bases; junction bases outside the gene matches: 2. This chain uses TRBV30 with TRBJ2-2, with 7 bases fitting TRBD1. The receptor was isolated from a woman aged 18-30 years with Graves' hyperthyroidism. Sequenced: peripheral blood or thyroid tissue (not recorded which). CDR3 coding DNA: TGTGCCTGGAGTGCCGGGACAGACACCGGGGAGCTGTTTTTT. Its protein product is CAWSAGTDTGELFF.